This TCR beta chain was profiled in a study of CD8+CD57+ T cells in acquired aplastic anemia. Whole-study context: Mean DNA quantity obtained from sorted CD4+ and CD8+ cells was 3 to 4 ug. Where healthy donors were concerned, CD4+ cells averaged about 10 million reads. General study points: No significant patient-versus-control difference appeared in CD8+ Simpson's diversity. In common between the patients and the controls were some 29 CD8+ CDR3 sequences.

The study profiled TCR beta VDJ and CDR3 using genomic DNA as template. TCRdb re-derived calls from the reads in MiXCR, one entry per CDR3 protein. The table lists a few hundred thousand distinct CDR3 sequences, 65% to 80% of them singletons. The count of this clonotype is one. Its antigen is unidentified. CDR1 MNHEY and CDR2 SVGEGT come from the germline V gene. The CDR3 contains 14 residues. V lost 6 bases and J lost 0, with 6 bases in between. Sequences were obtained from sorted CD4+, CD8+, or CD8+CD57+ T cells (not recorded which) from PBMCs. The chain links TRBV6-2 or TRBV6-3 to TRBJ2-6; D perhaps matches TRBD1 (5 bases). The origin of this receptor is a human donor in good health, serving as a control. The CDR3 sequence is CASRTASGANVLTF. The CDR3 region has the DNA TGTGCCAGCAGGACAGCCTCTGGGGCCAACGTCCTGACTTTC.